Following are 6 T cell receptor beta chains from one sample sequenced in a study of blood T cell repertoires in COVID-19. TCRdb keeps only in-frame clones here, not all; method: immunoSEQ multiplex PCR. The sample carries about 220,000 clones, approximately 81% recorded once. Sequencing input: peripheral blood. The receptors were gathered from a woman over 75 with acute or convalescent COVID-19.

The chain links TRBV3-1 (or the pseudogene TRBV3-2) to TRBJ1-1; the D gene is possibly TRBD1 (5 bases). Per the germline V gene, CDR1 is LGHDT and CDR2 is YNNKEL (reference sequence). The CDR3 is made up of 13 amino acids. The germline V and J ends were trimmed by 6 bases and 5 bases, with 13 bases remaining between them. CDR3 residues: CASRAAGETEAFF. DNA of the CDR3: TGTGCCAGCAGGGCGGCGGGGGAAACTGAAGCTTTCTTT.

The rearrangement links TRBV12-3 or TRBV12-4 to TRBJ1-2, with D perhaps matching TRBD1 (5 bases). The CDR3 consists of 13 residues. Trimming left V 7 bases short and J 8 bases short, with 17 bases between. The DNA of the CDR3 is TGTGCCAGCAACTTCAGGGCTGGTGAAGGCTACACCTTC. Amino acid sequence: CASNFRAGEGYTF.

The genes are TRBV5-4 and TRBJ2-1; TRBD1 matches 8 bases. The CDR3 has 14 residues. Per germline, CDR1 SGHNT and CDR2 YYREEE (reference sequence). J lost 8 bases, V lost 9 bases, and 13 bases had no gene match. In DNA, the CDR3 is TGTGCCACTTCAACAGGGGGTGATTTCGATGAGCAGTTCTTC. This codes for CATSTGGDFDEQFF. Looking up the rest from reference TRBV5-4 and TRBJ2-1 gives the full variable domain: ETGVTQSPTHLIKTRGQQVTLRCSSQSGHNTVSWYQQALGQGPQFIFQYYREEENGRGNFPPRFSGLQFPNYSSELNVNALELDDSALYLCATSTGGDFDEQFFGPGTRLTVL.

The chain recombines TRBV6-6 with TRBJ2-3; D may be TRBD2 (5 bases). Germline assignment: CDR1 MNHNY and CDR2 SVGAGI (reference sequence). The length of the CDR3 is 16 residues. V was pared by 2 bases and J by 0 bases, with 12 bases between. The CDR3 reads CASSYPKEASTDTQYF. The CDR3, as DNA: TGTGCCAGCAGTTACCCCAAGGAGGCTAGCACAGATACGCAGTATTTT.

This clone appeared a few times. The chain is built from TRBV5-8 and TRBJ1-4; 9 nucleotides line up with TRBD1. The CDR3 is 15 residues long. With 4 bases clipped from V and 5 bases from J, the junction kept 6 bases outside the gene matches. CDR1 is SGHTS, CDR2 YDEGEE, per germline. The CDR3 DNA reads TGTGCCAGCAGCCTCGGACAGGGGAGGAATGAAAAACTGTTTTTT. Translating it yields CASSLGQGRNEKLFF.

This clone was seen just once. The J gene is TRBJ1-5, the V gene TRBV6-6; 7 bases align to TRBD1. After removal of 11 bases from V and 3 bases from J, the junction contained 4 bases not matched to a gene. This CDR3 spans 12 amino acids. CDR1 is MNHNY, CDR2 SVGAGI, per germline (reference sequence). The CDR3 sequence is CAGGTDNQPQHF. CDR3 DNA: TGTGCCGGAGGGACAGACAATCAGCCCCAGCATTTT.